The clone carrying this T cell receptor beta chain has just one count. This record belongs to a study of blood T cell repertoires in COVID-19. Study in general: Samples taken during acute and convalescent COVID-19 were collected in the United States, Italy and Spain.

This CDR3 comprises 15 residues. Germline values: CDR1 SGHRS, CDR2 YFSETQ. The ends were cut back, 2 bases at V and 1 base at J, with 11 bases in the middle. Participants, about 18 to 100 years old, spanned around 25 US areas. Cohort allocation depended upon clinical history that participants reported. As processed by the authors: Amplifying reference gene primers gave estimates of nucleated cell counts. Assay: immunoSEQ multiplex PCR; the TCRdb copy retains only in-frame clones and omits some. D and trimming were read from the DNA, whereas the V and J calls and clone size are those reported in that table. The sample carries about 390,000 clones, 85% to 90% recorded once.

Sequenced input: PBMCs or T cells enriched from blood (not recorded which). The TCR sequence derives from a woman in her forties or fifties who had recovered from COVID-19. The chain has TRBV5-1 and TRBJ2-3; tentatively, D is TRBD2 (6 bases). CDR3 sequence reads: CASSLGPGGTDTQYF. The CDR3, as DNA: TGCGCCAGCAGCTTAGGCCCGGGGGGCACAGATACGCAGTATTTT.